The entry that follows covers one T cell receptor beta chain sequence. Its antigen is not identified. Here immunoSEQ multiplex PCR was the method, and the copy in TCRdb shows in-frame clones only, minus some. The sample shows fewer than 40,000 clones, roughly 77% of them seen only once. The source of the sample is a study of chemoradiotherapy in HPV16-positive cancers. Findings of the study overall: HPV-responsive T-cell expansion during chemoradiotherapy was linked to improved recurrence-free survival in HPV16-positive patients. During treatment, candidate HPV-specific clones and E7-related motifs expanded in tumor. The functional HPV-specific definition rests on just a couple of HPV16-positive patients.

Unmatched junction bases numbered 3, after V lost 3 bases and J lost 1 base. The germline V gene encodes CDR1 GTSNPN and CDR2 SVGIG (reference sequence). The CDR3 contains 13 residues. Samples were taken several times over chemoradiotherapy. This TCR came from a human donor with HPV-associated anogenital cancer. V is TRBV30 and J is TRBJ2-7, with TRBD1 matching over 7 bases. Material: blood, obtained from a patient who underwent chemoradiotherapy. The CDR3: CAWRPGQSYEQYF. The CDR3, as DNA: TGTGCCTGGAGACCGGGACAGTCCTACGAGCAGTACTTC.